This passage covers 7 T cell receptor beta chains from one sample sequenced in a study of TIL therapy for anti-PD-1-resistant metastatic lung cancer. This was the immunoSEQ v3 assay. Sequenced by immunoSEQ multiplex PCR; TCRdb stores in-frame clones only, minus some. Of about 59,000 clones listed, roughly 70% were seen once; the top ten hold around 1.7%. The time point here: pre-treatment sample, taken before nivolumab and TIL therapy. Sequences were derived from blood, sampled at baseline. The receptors here all came from a person aged 25 to 80 with non-small cell lung cancer.

The chain recombines TRBV19 with TRBJ1-2; 7 bases agree with TRBD1. The V and J ends lost 7 bases and 4 bases, in that order; junction bases with no gene match: 15. This CDR3 is built from 16 residues. Germline V gene lookup returns CDR1 LNHDA and CDR2 SQIVND (reference sequence). CDR3 coding DNA: TGTGCCAGTAAAAACGTCGGGACAGCCCCAGGCTATGGCTACACCTTC. Protein product: CASKNVGTAPGYGYTF.

The chain combines TRBV28 with TRBJ2-7; 12 bases agree with TRBD1. J lost 0 bases, V lost 5 bases, and 5 bases had no gene match. CDR3 length: 16 residues. The V gene's germline CDR1 is MDHEN and CDR2 SYDVKM. The CDR3 region is CASSGGQGASSYEQYF. CDR3 DNA sequence: TGTGCCAGCAGTGGGGGACAGGGGGCCAGCTCCTACGAGCAGTACTTC.

The rearrangement joins TRBV6-5 to TRBJ2-1; TRBD2 agrees at 9 bases. J lost 2 bases, V lost 5 bases, and 4 bases had no gene match. CDR1 and CDR2 from the germline V gene are MNHEY and SVGAGI. The CDR3 is made up of 15 amino acids. The CDR3 sequence: CASSPSGGPYNEQFF. The CDR3 DNA reads as TGTGCCAGCAGTCCCAGCGGGGGGCCCTACAATGAGCAGTTCTTC.

The chain uses TRBV4-3 and TRBJ1-4; perhaps TRBD1 as D (5 bases). Germline CDR1 LGHNA, CDR2 YSLEER. This CDR3 has 15 residues. The V and J ends lost 6 bases and 6 bases respectively, with 17 bases between them. Written as DNA, the CDR3 is TGCGCCAGCAGTTACGGACTGGAGGGGCATGAAAAACTGTTTTTT. As protein: CASSYGLEGHEKLFF.

This chain connects TRBV18 to TRBJ2-7; D gene ambiguous. V was pared by 3 bases and J by 6 bases, with 18 bases between. Germline lookup yields CDR1 KGHSH and CDR2 LQKENI. The CDR3 spans 15 residues. In DNA form, the CDR3 reads TGTGCCAGCTCACCGACGGTGGTGGGGATGCTCGAGCAGTACTTC. Translated, it gives CASSPTVVGMLEQYF.

The chain recombines TRBV2 with TRBJ1-4; no clear D. This CDR3 has 13 residues. Germline assignment: CDR1 SNHLY and CDR2 FYNNEI. V lost 6 bases, J lost 5 bases, and 10 bases lay in between. DNA of the CDR3: TGTGCCAGCAGCCCAATAGAAAATGAAAAACTGTTTTTT. It yields the protein CASSPIENEKLFF.

The CDR3 spells CASSLEGQRNYGYTF. CDR3 nucleotide sequence: TGTGCCAGCAGCTTAGAGGGACAGCGCAACTATGGCTACACCTTC. This chain links TRBV7-2 with TRBJ1-2, with TRBD1 identical over 7 bases. Germline CDR1 SGHTA, CDR2 FQGNSA. The V gene end was trimmed by 1 base and the J gene end by 2 bases; junction bases not matched to a gene: 4. The CDR3 runs 15 residues.